One and the same sample provided the 18 T cell receptor beta chains below, sequenced in a study of T cells in Graves' hyperthyroidism and ophthalmopathy. Authors of the study amplified TCR beta CDR3 regions from RNA transcripts. During a first-round RT-PCR of the TCR CDR3, the HTBI primer set was used. TCRdb used MiXCR to reprocess the multiplex PCR reads, holding one entry per CDR3 protein. The sample comprises about 260,000 distinct CDR3 sequences, about 25% of which are singletons, and roughly 24% rests with the top ten. Material for sequencing was blood. All receptors come from a middle-aged man with Graves' hyperthyroidism that later progressed to Graves' ophthalmopathy.

The V call is TRBV7-9, the J call TRBJ2-7, with D possibly matching TRBD2 (5 bases). This CDR3 is 15 amino acids long. V gave up 4 bases and J gave up 4 bases, with 17 bases separating them. Per germline, CDR1 SEHNR and CDR2 FQNEAQ (reference sequence). CDR3 sequence reads: CASSYIRDTPYEQYF. CDR3 in DNA: TGTGCCAGCAGCTACATCCGGGATACACCATACGAGCAGTACTTC.

This clonotype appeared many times. The gene calls are TRBV19 and TRBJ2-2, with a weak D call TRBD1 (5 bases). V was pared by 6 bases and J by 0 bases, with 23 bases between. CDR3 size: 19 residues. Germline V CDR1 and CDR2: LNHDA, SQIVND (reference sequence). The DNA for the CDR3 is TGTGCCAGTAGCCGACAGTTTCTTCCCTTCTTCGCGAACACCGGGGAGCTGTTTTTT. Encoded protein: CASSRQFLPFFANTGELFF.

The rearrangement uses TRBV6-5 and TRBJ2-6; TRBD1 agrees at 8 bases. J lost 0 bases, V lost 2 bases, and 3 bases had no gene match. The length of the CDR3 is 17 residues. Germline loops: CDR1 MNHEY, CDR2 SVGAGI. CDR3 DNA: TGTGCCAGCAGTTACGGACAGGGCCCCTCTGGGGCCAACGTCCTGACTTTC. Amino acids: CASSYGQGPSGANVLTF.

This clonotype showed up many times. The CDR3 loop reads CASCWDSSSTDTQYF. In nucleotides, the CDR3 is TGTGCCAGCTGTTGGGACAGTTCTAGCACAGATACGCAGTATTTT. The gene calls are TRBV6-5 and TRBJ2-3, with TRBD1 identical over 7 bases. With V trimmed by 8 bases and J by 0 bases, 8 bases remained unmatched. CDR1 MNHEY and CDR2 SVGAGI come from the germline V gene. The CDR3 has 15 residues.

The table lists this clonotype with many counts. The chain couples TRBV19 to TRBJ1-1; D gene ambiguous. Germline CDR1 and CDR2: LNHDA and SQIVND (reference sequence). The V gene lost 6 bases and the J gene lost 4 bases, with 18 bases spanning the gap. The CDR3 runs to 15 residues. CDR3 nucleotides: TGTGCCAGTAGCCCCCTCGGAGTTGAGAGCACTGAAGCTTTCTTT. This gives the protein CASSPLGVESTEAFF.

This clonotype was detected many times. The chain employs TRBV7-2 and TRBJ1-2; D uncertain. The germline V gene has CDR1 SGHTA and CDR2 FQGNSA. The CDR3 is 15 residues long. V lost 0 bases, J lost 5 bases, and 13 bases lay in between. The CDR3 reads CASSLATSQQYGYTF. DNA for the CDR3: TGTGCCAGCAGCTTAGCCACTTCACAACAGTATGGCTACACCTTC.

This clonotype was detected many times. The chain recombines TRBV12-3 or TRBV12-4 with TRBJ2-7, with a tentative D call TRBD2 (5 bases). Trimming pared 8 bases from V and 1 base from J, leaving 15 bases between. The CDR3 contains 14 residues. The CDR3 nucleotides are TGTGCCAGCTCGAGGTCCCGCGGGTCCTACGAGCAGTACTTC. Its translation is CASSRSRGSYEQYF.

The sample holds many counts of this clonotype. The chain recombines TRBV7-9 with TRBJ1-1; TRBD1 might be the D (5 bases). CDR1 and CDR2 from the germline V gene are SEHNR and FQNEAQ (reference sequence). This CDR3 has 13 residues. Trimming cost V 5 bases and J 10 bases, with 17 bases left between them. The CDR3 bases are TGTGCCAGCAGCCAGACAGTTTTTCCTGCAGCTTTCTTT. This codes for CASSQTVFPAAFF.

The J gene is TRBJ2-5, the V gene TRBV9; D unclear. The V end was cut by 0 bases, the J end by 2 bases, with 11 bases between. The V gene's germline CDR1 is SGDLS and CDR2 YYNGEE. The CDR3 is made up of 15 amino acids. The CDR3 nucleotides are TGTGCCAGCAGCGTAGGGTCCCAGAGTCAAGAGACCCAGTACTTC. The encoded protein is CASSVGSQSQETQYF.

This clonotype was picked up many times. The rearrangement joins TRBV12-3 or TRBV12-4 to TRBJ2-2; 7 nucleotides align to TRBD1. With 7 bases clipped from V and 4 bases from J, the junction kept 9 bases outside the gene matches. This CDR3 is built from 15 residues. The CDR3 loop is CASTPDRLITGELFF. The CDR3 bases are TGTGCCAGCACCCCGGACAGGCTGATCACCGGGGAGCTGTTTTTT.

This clonotype was counted ten times or more. V and J are TRBV20-1 and TRBJ2-7; 7 bases are shared with TRBD2. V was pared by 3 bases and J by 5 bases, with 13 bases of the junction left unmatched. There are 15 residues in the CDR3. Germline CDR1 is DFQATT and CDR2 is SNEGSKA (reference sequence). The DNA for the CDR3 is TGCAGTGCTAGCCCAGCCCTAGCGGCCATGGACGAGCAGTACTTC. This translates into CSASPALAAMDEQYF.

This clonotype was recorded many times. V gene TRBV4-1 combines with J gene TRBJ2-7; 9 bases fit TRBD1. With V trimmed by 1 base and J by 6 bases, 10 bases remained unmatched. CDR1 is MGHRA and CDR2 is YSYEKL in the germline V gene. The CDR3 is 16 residues long. The CDR3 bases are TGCGCCAGCAGCCAAGCTCCGGGACAGGGACCCATCGAGCAGTACTTC. Protein: CASSQAPGQGPIEQYF.

This clonotype was recorded many times. V and J are TRBV19 and TRBJ1-2, with D unclear. The germline V gene encodes CDR1 LNHDA and CDR2 SQIVND (reference sequence). The CDR3 has 11 residues. V dropped 11 bases and J dropped 2 bases, with 9 bases sitting between them. CDR3 sequence reads: CALYQNYGYTF. Written as DNA, the CDR3 is TGTGCCTTATACCAGAACTATGGCTACACCTTC.

This clonotype was seen many times. The V gene is TRBV28, the J gene TRBJ2-3; the match to TRBD2 covers 15 bases. Germline values: CDR1 MDHEN, CDR2 SYDVKM. Losses at the gene ends were 6 bases for V and 3 bases for J; bases not matched to a gene: 4. There are 16 residues in the CDR3. The CDR3 region has the DNA TGTGCCAGCAGACACGGGACTAGCGGGAGGACAGATACGCAGTATTTT. It is translated as CASRHGTSGRTDTQYF.

This clonotype came up many times. The V call is TRBV5-1, the J call TRBJ2-2; TRBD1 matches at 7 bases. The J segment lost 8 bases and the V segment lost 4 bases, leaving 8 bases of the junction unmatched. Germline V CDR1 and CDR2: SGHRS, YFSETQ. The CDR3 sequence is 14 residues long. The CDR3 is CASSPGTAGGELFF. The DNA of the CDR3 is TGCGCCAGCAGCCCCGGGACAGCCGGTGGGGAGCTGTTTTTT.

This clonotype came up a few times. The V and J genes are TRBV6-2 or TRBV6-3 and TRBJ2-7, with TRBD2 matching over 7 bases. There are 15 residues in the CDR3. V dropped 0 bases and J dropped 4; count of bases not matched to a gene: 6. The germline V gene encodes CDR1 MNHEY and CDR2 SVGEGT. The CDR3 loop reads CASSYSAEGGYEQYF. Here the CDR3 DNA reads TGTGCCAGCAGTTACTCGGCTGAGGGAGGGTACGAGCAGTACTTC.

This chain links TRBV28 with TRBJ1-5, with TRBD1 as a possible D gene (5 bases). The CDR3 is made up of 14 amino acids. Deletions cut 8 bases from V and 6 bases from J, with 17 bases between. CDR1 and CDR2 (germline): MDHEN, SYDVKM. CDR3: CASRIEGASQPQHF. The DNA for the CDR3 is TGTGCCAGCCGGATTGAAGGGGCGAGTCAGCCCCAGCATTTT.

This clonotype showed up just a few times. The chain couples TRBV20-1 to TRBJ1-2; 8 positions match TRBD1. CDR3 size: 14 residues. In germline, CDR1 is DFQATT, CDR2 SNEGSKA (reference sequence). V dropped 6 bases and J dropped 4; count of bases not matched to a gene: 10. The CDR3 here is CSAGGFQGAYGYTF. CDR3 nucleotides: TGCAGTGCCGGGGGCTTTCAGGGGGCCTATGGCTACACCTTC.